The source of this T cell receptor beta chain is a study of blood T cell repertoires in COVID-19. Overall study: Samples taken during acute and convalescent COVID-19 were collected in the United States, Italy and Spain. T cells, B-cell-depleted T cells, or PBMCs supplied cDNA or gDNA.

Sequencing was performed with immunoSEQ multiplex PCR; in TCRdb, only in-frame clones are kept and a portion is missing. This table has approximately 100,000 clones, 85% to 90% appearing once. Trimming cost V 3 bases and J 5 bases, with 10 bases left between them. CDR1 and CDR2 (germline): MDHEN, SYDVKM. This CDR3 is built from 14 residues. This chain connects TRBV28 to TRBJ2-2; D unresolved. Sequences were obtained from peripheral blood. The receptor was isolated from a human donor in a cohort sampled during active COVID-19. CDR3: CASSFPGTTGELFF. The CDR3 nucleotides are TGTGCCAGCAGTTTTCCAGGAACAACCGGGGAGCTGTTTTTT.